This TCR beta chain is from a study of OX40 agonist ivuxolimab in advanced cancers. Study-wide context: Of mixed ages from about 23 to 79 and averaging 60 years, the group was roughly 85% male.

At cycle 4 day 1, cycle 7 day 1, and baseline, blood was sampled. Sequencing used immunoSEQ multiplex PCR; TCRdb keeps in-frame clones, though not all of them. The table includes under 60,000 clones, about 88% detected once. V lost 2 bases to trimming and J lost 3 bases; unmatched junction nucleotides: 3. Germline CDR1 and CDR2: SQVTM and ANQGSEA. The CDR3 runs to 15 residues. The V gene is TRBV29-1, the J gene TRBJ2-3; 12 bases agree with TRBD2. Material: CD4+ or CD8+ T cells sorted from blood, obtained in a trial of the OX40 agonist ivuxolimab. The clonotype comes from an adult with an advanced solid tumor such as melanoma, head and neck, liver or kidney cancer. CDR3 loop: CSVELTSGRTDTQYF. The CDR3 DNA reads as TGCAGCGTTGAACTAACTAGCGGGAGGACAGATACGCAGTATTTT.